This T cell receptor beta chain is drawn from a study of blood T cell repertoires in COVID-19. Study information: T cells, B-cell-depleted T cells, or PBMCs provided the cDNA or gDNA that served as material.

Trimming took off 5 bases at V and 0 bases at J, with 14 bases between the two ends. The CDR3 extends over 15 amino acids. CDR1 is KGHSH, CDR2 LQKENI, per germline. In the original analysis: Using reference gene primer amplification, nucleated cell counts were estimated. Generated by immunoSEQ multiplex PCR, the TCRdb table keeps only in-frame clones and is missing some. The V and J calls and the clone size are those of that table, but D and trimming were determined from the DNA. The top ten clones hold roughly 3.6% of a sample with some 240,000 clones, 80% to 85% of them seen once. Recruits, aged roughly 18 to 95 years, lived in 24 US areas. In Cohort 3, a recovered donor had either two negative PCRs, clearance, or symptom resolution.

The sequenced sample consisted of PBMCs or T cells enriched from blood (not recorded which). The V call is TRBV18, the J call TRBJ2-7; maybe TRBD1 (6 bases). This receptor was obtained from a man aged 50 or older who had recovered from COVID-19. The CDR3: CASSIDRLSSYEQYF. CDR3 in DNA: TGTGCCAGCTCAATCGACAGGTTGAGCTCCTACGAGCAGTACTTC. Using reference TRBV18 and TRBJ2-7 for the parts outside the CDR3, the full variable domain is NAGVMQNPRHLVRRRGQEARLRCSPMKGHSHVYWYRQLPEEGLKFMVYLQKENIIDESGMPKERFSAEFPKEGPSILRIQQVVRGDSAAYFCASSIDRLSSYEQYFGPGTRLTVT.